This T cell receptor (beta chain) derives from a study of blood T cell repertoires in COVID-19 (dated by TCRdb to about 2020). Study-wide context: Samples from collaborators originated in the United States, Italy and Spain and spanned both the acute and convalescent phases of COVID-19. The prospective study material was composed of cDNA or gDNA derived from T cells, B-cell-depleted T cells, or PBMCs. Deeply sampled blood TCRbeta repertoires from subjects exposed to, actively infected with, or recovered from COVID-19 were included in the dataset. The repertoires were released in a freely available public database intended as a resource for research on the immune response to SARS-CoV-2. The samples were drawn from the first 160 participants of the ongoing ImmuneRACE study and from 1,254 subjects provided by 6 global collaborators. The sample metadata nearly always contained a de-identified subject ID, COVID-19 status, age in years and sex. Where HLA class I and class II types were available, the types were taken from metadata supplied by the sample provider, not from assay-based typing. The research as a whole found: How much clinical and demographic metadata was included differed by source and by participant, and the metadata was provided uncurated.

The immunoSEQ Assay, a bias-controlled multiplex PCR, was used to amplify TCRbeta CDR3 regions from genomic DNA. For the original study's pipeline: Nucleated cell counts per sample were estimated from amplification of reference gene primers within the assay. To quantify the absolute abundance of each unique TCRbeta CDR3 rearrangement, sequence reads were collapsed and filtered. For each sample, productive Simpson clonality was calculated by taking the square root of Simpson's diversity index across productive rearrangements. The source is immuneACCESS, and TCRdb retained only in-frame sequences with V and J called. Part of the clones is not carried over; for the studies checked, unresolved V genes explain less than half of this, and the remainder is unexplained. From that table come the V and J calls and clone size; the DNA was used to work out D and trimming. This sample holds roughly 200,000 clones; roughly 83% were observed only once. The ten top clones hold roughly 5.6% of the sample.

At one collaborating source in Seattle, patients were enrolled during active infection and were followed longitudinally through the course of disease. The collaborating institutions used their own protocols to collect whole blood in K2EDTA tubes. For TCRbeta analysis, collaborators shipped samples in one of three forms: frozen whole blood, isolated PBMCs, or DNA extracted from either of those sample types. V has 3 bases trimmed and J has 3 bases trimmed; junction bases matching no gene number 1. The germline V gene supplies CDR1 SGHRS and CDR2 YFSETQ. From cysteine to phenylalanine, the CDR3 is 14 amino acids long. Only the CDR3 part of the read is kept: 42 bases, read in frame from the first base. Points on this clone: Its antigen is not yet known. Base qualities were left out, and no much larger clone turns up one base away.

Sequencing used peripheral blood. The receptor was isolated from a woman between 40 and 55 years old with COVID-19, enrolled during active disease. Recombination linked TRBV5-1 to TRBJ1-4, with 8 central nucleotides matching TRBD1. The bases read TGCGCCAGCAGCTCGACAGGGGCTAATGAAAAACTGTTTTTT. It translates as CASSSTGANEKLFF.